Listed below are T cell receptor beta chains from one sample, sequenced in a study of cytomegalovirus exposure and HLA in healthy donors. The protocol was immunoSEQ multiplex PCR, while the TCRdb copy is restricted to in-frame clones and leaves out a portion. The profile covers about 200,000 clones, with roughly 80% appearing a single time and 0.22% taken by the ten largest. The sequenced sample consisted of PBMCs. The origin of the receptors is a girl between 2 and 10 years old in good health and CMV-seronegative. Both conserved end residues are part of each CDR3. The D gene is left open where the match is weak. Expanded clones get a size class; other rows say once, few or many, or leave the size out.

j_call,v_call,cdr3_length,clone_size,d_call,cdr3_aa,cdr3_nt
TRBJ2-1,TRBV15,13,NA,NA,CATKDGGYNEQFF,TGTGCCACCAAGGACGGAGGTTACAATGAGCAGTTCTTC
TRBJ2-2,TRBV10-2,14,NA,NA,CASSDRGGTGELFF,TGCGCCAGCAGTGATCGAGGGGGCACCGGGGAGCTGTTTTTT
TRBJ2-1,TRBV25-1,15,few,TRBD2,CASSASGSSYNEQFF,TGTGCCAGCAGTGCCAGCGGGAGCTCCTACAATGAGCAGTTCTTC
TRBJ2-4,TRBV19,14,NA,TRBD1,CASSITGQGNIQYF,TGTGCCAGTAGTATAACGGGACAGGGGAACATTCAGTACTTC
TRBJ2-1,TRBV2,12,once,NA,CASSDIYNEQFF,TGTGCCAGCAGTGACATCTACAATGAGCAGTTCTTC
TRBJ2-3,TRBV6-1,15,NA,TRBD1,CASRRTGSDTDTQYF,TGTGCCAGCAGGAGGACAGGGTCGGACACAGATACGCAGTATTTT
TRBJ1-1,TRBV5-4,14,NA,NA,CASSQGTMNTEAFF,TGTGCCAGCAGCCAAGGGACAATGAACACTGAAGCTTTCTTT
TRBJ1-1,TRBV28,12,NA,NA,CASMLRSTEAFF,TGTGCCAGCATGTTGCGTTCCACTGAAGCTTTCTTT
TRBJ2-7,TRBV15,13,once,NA,CATSRGPGDEQYF,TGTGCCACCAGCAGAGGGCCCGGGGACGAGCAGTACTTC
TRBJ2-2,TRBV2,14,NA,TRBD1,CASSQDRYTGELFF,TGTGCCAGCAGCCAGGACAGGTACACCGGGGAGCTGTTTTTT
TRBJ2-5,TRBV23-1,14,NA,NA,CASSNNMFHETQYF,TGCGCCAGCAGTAACAATATGTTTCATGAGACCCAGTACTTC
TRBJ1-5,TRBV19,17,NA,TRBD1,CASTRWQGDILEGPQHF,TGTGCCAGTACTAGGTGGCAGGGGGATATCTTAGAAGGGCCCCAGCATTTT
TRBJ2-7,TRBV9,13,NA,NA,CASSVSPGLEQYF,TGTGCCAGCAGCGTATCTCCAGGGCTCGAGCAGTACTTC
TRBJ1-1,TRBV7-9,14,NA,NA,CASSLEAGDTEAFF,TGTGCCAGCAGCTTGGAGGCAGGGGACACTGAAGCTTTCTTT
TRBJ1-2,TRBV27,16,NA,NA,CASSLRGSHFNYGYTF,TGTGCCAGCAGTTTGAGGGGGTCCCACTTCAACTATGGCTACACCTTC
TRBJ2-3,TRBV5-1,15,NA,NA,CASSPDTSSTDTQYF,TGCGCCAGCAGCCCGGACACATCTAGCACAGATACGCAGTATTTT
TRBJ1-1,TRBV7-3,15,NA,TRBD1,CASSLSGTGVTEAFF,TGTGCCAGCAGCCTATCCGGGACAGGGGTTACTGAAGCTTTCTTT
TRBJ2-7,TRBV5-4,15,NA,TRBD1,CASSPGTGDSYEQYF,TGTGCCAGCAGCCCAGGGACAGGGGACTCCTACGAGCAGTACTTC
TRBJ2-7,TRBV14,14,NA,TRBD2,CASSQLAGHREQYF,TGTGCCAGCAGCCAACTAGCGGGGCACCGCGAGCAGTACTTC
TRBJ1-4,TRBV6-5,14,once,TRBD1,CASRPGQPDEKLFF,TGTGCCAGCAGACCGGGACAGCCCGATGAAAAACTGTTTTTT
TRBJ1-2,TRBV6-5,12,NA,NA,CASLDSLYGYTF,TGTGCCAGCCTAGACAGTCTATACGGCTACACCTTC
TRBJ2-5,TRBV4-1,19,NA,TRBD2,CASSQSRGLAGGPGGTQYF,TGCGCCAGCAGCCAATCCCGGGGGCTAGCGGGGGGTCCGGGAGGGACCCAGTACTTC